A selection of T cell receptor beta chains follows, all from one sample in a study of identical twins. One entry per CDR3 protein results from TCRdb running MiXCR on the 5' RACE reads. The profile shows about 300,000 distinct CDR3 sequences, roughly an eighth of them singletons. The sample also formed part of further work on yellow fever vaccine responses in identical twins.

The sample was CD8+ T cells sorted from blood. Every receptor here comes from a woman under 30 in good health. Both conserved end residues are part of each CDR3. Fields, in order: J gene, clone size, D gene, V gene, CDR3 DNA, CDR3 protein. A D gene is named only where the DNA matches it firmly. Rows may omit the clone size; those that give it use once, few, many or a size class.

>TRBJ2-7|many|NA|TRBV4-1
TGCGCCAGCAGCCACCACTCGCACGAGCAGTACTTC
CASSHHSHEQYF
>TRBJ2-7|many|NA|TRBV29-1
TGCAGCGTTGTAAAGGCCAGCACCTACGAGCAGTACTTC
CSVVKASTYEQYF
>TRBJ2-3|NA|NA|TRBV6-2/TRBV6-3
TGTGCCAGCAGTTATGAGACAGCGACCACAGATACGCAGTATTTT
CASSYETATTDTQYF
>TRBJ1-1|many|NA|TRBV12-3/TRBV12-4
TGTGCCACCCAGACCGGGACTACTGAAGCTTTCTTT
CATQTGTTEAFF
>TRBJ1-5|many|TRBD1|TRBV9
TGTGCCAGCAGCCCAACAGGGGGTAATCAGCCCCAGCATTTT
CASSPTGGNQPQHF
>TRBJ2-3|few|NA|TRBV28
TGTGCCACCCAGAGCGGCACAGATACGCAGTATTTT
CATQSGTDTQYF
>TRBJ2-1|few|NA|TRBV5-5
TGTGCCAGCAGCCTAGAAACCCCCTACAATGAGCAGTTCTTC
CASSLETPYNEQFF
>TRBJ2-3|few|TRBD1|TRBV28
TGTGCCAGCAGTTTTCCCAAAACTGACAGGGAGAGCACAGATACGCAGTATTTT
CASSFPKTDRESTDTQYF
>TRBJ1-5|NA|NA|TRBV20-1
TGCAGTGCTGTTAATACAGGCACTCTAGGCCAGCCCCAGCATTTT
CSAVNTGTLGQPQHF
>TRBJ2-2|few|NA|TRBV12-3/TRBV12-4
TGTGCCAGCAGTTTCGTGGGGAAGAACACCGGGGAGCTGTTTTTT
CASSFVGKNTGELFF
>TRBJ2-4|once|TRBD2|TRBV28
TGTGCCAGCCGTCCCGATGCGGGGGGGCCAATCGGAGCCAAAAACATTCAGTACTTC
CASRPDAGGPIGAKNIQYF
>TRBJ2-1|NA|NA|TRBV28
TGTGCCAGCAGTTCTGGGGGGCGGAGCTCCTACAATGAGCAGTTCTTC
CASSSGGRSSYNEQFF
>TRBJ1-5|few|NA|TRBV6-1
TGTGCCAGCAACAAGGGTTCGGGTTTAAATCAGCCCCAGCATTTT
CASNKGSGLNQPQHF
>TRBJ1-1|NA|NA|TRBV7-9
TGTGCCAGCAGGCTCCCGGGGGGCGCTGAAGCTTTCTTT
CASRLPGGAEAFF
>TRBJ2-1|few|TRBD2|TRBV6-2/TRBV6-3
TGTGCCAGCAGTTTTAGCGGGGTCTCCTACAATGAGCAGTTCTTC
CASSFSGVSYNEQFF
>TRBJ1-1|NA|NA|TRBV4-1
TGCGCCAGCAGCCAAGACCTAAGGGGGGTGGGATTCACTGAAGCTTTCTTT
CASSQDLRGVGFTEAFF